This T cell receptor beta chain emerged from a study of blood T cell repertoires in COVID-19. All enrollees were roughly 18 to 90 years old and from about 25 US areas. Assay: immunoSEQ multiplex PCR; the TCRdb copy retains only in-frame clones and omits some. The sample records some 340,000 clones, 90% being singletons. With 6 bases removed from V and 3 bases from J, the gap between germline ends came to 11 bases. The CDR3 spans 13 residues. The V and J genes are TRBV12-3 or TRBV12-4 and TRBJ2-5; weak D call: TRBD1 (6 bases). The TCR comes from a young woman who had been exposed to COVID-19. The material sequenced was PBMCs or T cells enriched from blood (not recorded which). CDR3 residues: CASSQGGEETQYF. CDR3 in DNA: TGTGCCAGCAGCCAAGGGGGAGAAGAGACCCAGTACTTC.